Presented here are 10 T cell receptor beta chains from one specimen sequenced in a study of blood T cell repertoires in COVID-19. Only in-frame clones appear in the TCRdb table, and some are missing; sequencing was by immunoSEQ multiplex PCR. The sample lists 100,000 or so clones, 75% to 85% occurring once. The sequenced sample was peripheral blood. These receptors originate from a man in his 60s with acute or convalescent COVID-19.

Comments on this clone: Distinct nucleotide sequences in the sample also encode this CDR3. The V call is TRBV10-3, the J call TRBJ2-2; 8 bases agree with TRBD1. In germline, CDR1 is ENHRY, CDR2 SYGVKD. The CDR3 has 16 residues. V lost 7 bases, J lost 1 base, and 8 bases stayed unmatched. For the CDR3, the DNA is TGTGCCATCACTGCAACCGGGACAGGGAACACCGGGGAGCTGTTTTTT. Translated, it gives CAITATGTGNTGELFF.

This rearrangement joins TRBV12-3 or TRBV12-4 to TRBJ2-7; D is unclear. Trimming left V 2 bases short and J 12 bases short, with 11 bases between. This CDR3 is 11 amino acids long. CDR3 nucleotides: TGTGCCAGCAGTTTATTTTTAGCTGTGTACTTC. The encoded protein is CASSLFLAVYF.

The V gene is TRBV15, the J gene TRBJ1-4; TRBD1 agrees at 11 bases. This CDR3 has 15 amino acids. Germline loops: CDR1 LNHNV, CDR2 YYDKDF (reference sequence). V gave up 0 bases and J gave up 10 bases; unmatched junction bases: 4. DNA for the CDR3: TGTGCCACCAGCAGAGATGTGGGACAGGGGGGAAAACTGTTTTTT. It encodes CATSRDVGQGGKLFF.

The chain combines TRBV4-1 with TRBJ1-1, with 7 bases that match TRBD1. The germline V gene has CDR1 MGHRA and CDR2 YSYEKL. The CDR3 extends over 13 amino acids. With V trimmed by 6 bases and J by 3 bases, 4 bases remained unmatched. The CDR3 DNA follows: TGCGCCAGCAGACAGGGGTGGGACACTGAAGCTTTCTTT. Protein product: CASRQGWDTEAFF.

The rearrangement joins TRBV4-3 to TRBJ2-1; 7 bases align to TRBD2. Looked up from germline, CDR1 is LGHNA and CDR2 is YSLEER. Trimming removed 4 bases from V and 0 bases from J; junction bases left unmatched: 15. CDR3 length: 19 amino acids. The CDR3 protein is CASSLRPPASGLSYNEQFF. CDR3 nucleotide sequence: TGCGCCAGCAGCCTACGACCTCCCGCTAGCGGTCTCTCCTACAATGAGCAGTTCTTC.

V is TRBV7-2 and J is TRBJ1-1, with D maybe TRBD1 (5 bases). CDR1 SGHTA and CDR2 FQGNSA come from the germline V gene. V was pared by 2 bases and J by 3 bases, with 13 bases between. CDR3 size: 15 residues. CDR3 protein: CASSLNIGGDTEAFF. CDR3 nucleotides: TGTGCCAGCAGCTTAAATATCGGGGGGGACACTGAAGCTTTCTTT.

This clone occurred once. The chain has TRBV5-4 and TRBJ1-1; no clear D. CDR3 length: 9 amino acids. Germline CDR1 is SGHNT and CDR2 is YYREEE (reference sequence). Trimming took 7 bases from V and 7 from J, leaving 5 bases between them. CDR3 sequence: CASQIEAFF. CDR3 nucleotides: TGTGCCAGCCAGATTGAAGCTTTCTTT.

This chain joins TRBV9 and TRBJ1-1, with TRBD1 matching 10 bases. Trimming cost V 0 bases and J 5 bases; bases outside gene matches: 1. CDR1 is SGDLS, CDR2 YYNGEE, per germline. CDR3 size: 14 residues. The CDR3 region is CASSVEGQGTEAFF. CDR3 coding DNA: TGTGCCAGCAGCGTAGAGGGACAGGGGACTGAAGCTTTCTTT.

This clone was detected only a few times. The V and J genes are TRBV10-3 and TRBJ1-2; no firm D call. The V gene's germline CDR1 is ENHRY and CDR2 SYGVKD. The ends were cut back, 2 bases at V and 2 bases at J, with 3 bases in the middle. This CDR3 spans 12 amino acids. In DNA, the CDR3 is TGTGCCATCAGTGAGCAAAACTATGGCTACACCTTC. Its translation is CAISEQNYGYTF.

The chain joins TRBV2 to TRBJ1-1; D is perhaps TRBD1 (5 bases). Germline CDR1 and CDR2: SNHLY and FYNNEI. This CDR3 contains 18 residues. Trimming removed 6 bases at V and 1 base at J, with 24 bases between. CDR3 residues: CASSRSTRQSISNTEAFF. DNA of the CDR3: TGTGCCAGCAGCCGCAGCACAAGACAGTCGATATCGAACACTGAAGCTTTCTTT.